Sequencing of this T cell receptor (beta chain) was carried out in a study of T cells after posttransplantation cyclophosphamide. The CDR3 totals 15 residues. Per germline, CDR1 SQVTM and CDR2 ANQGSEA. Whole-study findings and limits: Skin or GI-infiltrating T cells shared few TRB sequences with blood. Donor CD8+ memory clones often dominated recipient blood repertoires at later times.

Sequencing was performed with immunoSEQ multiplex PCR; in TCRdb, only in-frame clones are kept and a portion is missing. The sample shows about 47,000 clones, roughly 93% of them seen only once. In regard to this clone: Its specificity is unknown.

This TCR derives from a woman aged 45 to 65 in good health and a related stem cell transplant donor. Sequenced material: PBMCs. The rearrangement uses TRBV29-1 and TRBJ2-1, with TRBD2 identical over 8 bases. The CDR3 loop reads CAISGSHETYNEQFF. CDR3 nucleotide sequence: TGCGCGATCAGCGGGAGCCACGAAACCTACAATGAGCAGTTCTTC.